These 19 T cell receptor beta chains were sequenced from one sample in a study of blood T cell repertoires in COVID-19. The method was immunoSEQ multiplex PCR; TCRdb's version includes in-frame clones alone and lacks a portion of them. The table has approximately 40,000 clones, approximately 89% seen once. The specimen was peripheral blood. All receptors derive from a woman aged 70-85 years with acute or convalescent COVID-19.

In this sample, this clone turned up a few times. Other DNA sequences in this specimen translate into the identical CDR3. The rearrangement joins TRBV6-5 to TRBJ2-5; D possibly corresponds to TRBD1 (6 bases). Germline CDR1 and CDR2: MNHEY and SVGAGI. This CDR3 comprises 11 residues. V was pared by 8 bases and J by 4 bases, with 8 bases between. CDR3 amino acids: CASGGGETQYF. The CDR3 DNA is TGTGCCAGCGGGGGCGGAGAGACCCAGTACTTC.

The chain uses TRBV11-2 and TRBJ2-1; D may be TRBD2 (6 bases). V dropped 2 bases and J dropped 8 bases, with 19 bases sitting between them. Germline V gives CDR1 SGHAT, CDR2 FQNNGV. This CDR3 has 16 amino acids. In DNA, the CDR3 is TGTGCCAGCAGCTTATTGGCGGGGTCCTCTGGATATGAGCAGTTCTTC. Its translation: CASSLLAGSSGYEQFF.

The table lists this clone with a count of one. The rearrangement links TRBV20-1 to TRBJ2-1; D gene ambiguous. Per germline, CDR1 DFQATT and CDR2 SNEGSKA (reference sequence). V lost 3 bases to trimming and J lost 8 bases, with 8 bases between them. This CDR3 comprises 11 residues. Here the CDR3 DNA reads TGCAGTGCTAGGAGTGGGCATGAGCAGTTCTTC. Protein: CSARSGHEQFF.

This clone was observed a handful of times. The rearrangement links TRBV10-1 to TRBJ2-2, with 11 bases aligning to TRBD2. The CDR3 runs to 17 residues. J lost 2 bases, V lost 6 bases, and 8 bases had no gene match. Per germline, CDR1 WNHNN and CDR2 SYGVQD (reference sequence). The DNA of the CDR3 is TGCGCCAGCAGCCCCCTAGCGGGGGGTCCCAACACCGGGGAGCTGTTTTTT. Protein product: CASSPLAGGPNTGELFF.

DNA of the CDR3: TGTGCCGGAGGTAGCAATCAGCCCCAGCATTTT. This encodes CAGGSNQPQHF. This chain uses TRBV6-6 with TRBJ1-5; no clear D gene. Germline V CDR1 and CDR2: MNHNY, SVGAGI (reference sequence). The V gene lost 11 bases and the J gene lost 0 bases, with 5 bases spanning the gap. CDR3 length equals 11 residues.

V and J are TRBV5-6 and TRBJ2-2; D is unresolved. Germline values: CDR1 SGHDT, CDR2 YYEEEE. With 0 bases removed from V and 2 bases from J, the gap between germline ends came to 11 bases. CDR3 length equals 16 residues. In DNA, the CDR3 is TGTGCCAGCAGCTTGGGGCCTTCTCCTAACACCGGGGAGCTGTTTTTT. This gives the protein CASSLGPSPNTGELFF. The full variable domain, completed using reference TRBV5-6 and TRBJ2-2, is DAGVTQSPTHLIKTRGQQVTLRCSPKSGHDTVSWYQQALGQGPQFIFQYYEEEERQRGNFPDRFSGHQFPNYSSELNVNALLLGDSALYLCASSLGPSPNTGELFFGEGSRLTVL.

This rearrangement joins TRBV9 to TRBJ2-1; 9 positions match TRBD1. The junction had 10 bases not matched to a gene; V was cut back by 2 bases and J by 1 base. This CDR3 spans 18 amino acids. The germline gives CDR1 SGDLS, CDR2 YYNGEE. The CDR3 reads CASSVGQGLGSSYNEQFF. The CDR3 bases are TGTGCCAGCAGCGTGGGACAGGGTCTCGGCTCGTCCTACAATGAGCAGTTCTTC. Full variable domain (outside the CDR3, taken from reference TRBV9 and TRBJ2-1): DSGVTQTPKHLITATGQRVTLRCSPRSGDLSVYWYQQSLDQGLQFLIQYYNGEERAKGNILERFSAQQFPDLHSELNLSSLELGDSALYFCASSVGQGLGSSYNEQFFGPGTRLTVL.

V gene TRBV6-5 combines with J gene TRBJ2-5; 10 bases line up with TRBD1. The J segment lost 3 bases and the V segment lost 6 bases, leaving 4 bases of the junction unmatched. The germline V gene encodes CDR1 MNHEY and CDR2 SVGAGI. This CDR3 has 14 residues. The CDR3 region is CASRAGTGEETQYF. The CDR3 nucleotides are TGTGCCAGCAGAGCCGGGACAGGGGAAGAGACCCAGTACTTC.

This chain links TRBV12-3 or TRBV12-4 with TRBJ1-1, with 7 bases that match TRBD1. CDR3 size: 12 residues. Trimming removed 4 bases from V and 6 bases from J; junction bases left unmatched: 2. The CDR3 spells CASSWTGPEAFF. For the CDR3, the DNA is TGTGCCAGCAGTTGGACAGGACCTGAAGCTTTCTTT.

The V and J genes are TRBV7-8 and TRBJ1-4; 7 bases map to TRBD1. The V and J ends lost 6 bases and 8 bases, in that order; junction bases with no gene match: 6. This CDR3 spans 13 amino acids. Germline loops: CDR1 SGHVS, CDR2 FQNEAQ. The DNA of the CDR3 is TGTGCCAGCAGTGGACAGGTCAAAGAAAAACTGTTTTTT. Its protein is CASSGQVKEKLFF.

This clone appeared a few times. This chain joins TRBV24-1 and TRBJ2-5; 9 bases map to TRBD1. The CDR3 is 16 amino acids. CDR1 is KGHDR and CDR2 is SFDVKD in the germline V gene. V dropped 3 bases and J dropped 5; count of bases not matched to a gene: 9. CDR3 region: CATSDTPGQGRETQYF. For the CDR3, the DNA is TGTGCCACCAGTGATACCCCGGGACAGGGTCGGGAGACCCAGTACTTC.

CDR3 region: CASSIRREETQYF. In DNA form, the CDR3 reads TGTGCCAGTAGTATTCGACGGGAAGAGACCCAGTACTTC. The chain carries TRBV19 and TRBJ2-5; no definite D call. Germline V gene lookup returns CDR1 LNHDA and CDR2 SQIVND (reference sequence). The CDR3 extends over 13 amino acids. The V end was cut by 3 bases, the J end by 3 bases, with 8 bases between. The variable domain in full, completed from reference TRBV19 and TRBJ2-5, reads DGGITQSPKYLFRKEGQNVTLSCEQNLNHDAMYWYRQDPGQGLRLIYYSQIVNDFQKGDIAEGYSVSREKKESFPLTVTSAQKNPTAFYLCASSIRREETQYFGPGTRLLVL.

V and J are TRBV6-5 and TRBJ2-5; 7 nucleotides agree with TRBD2. The CDR3 spans 15 residues. Per the germline V gene, CDR1 is MNHEY and CDR2 is SVGAGI. The V segment lost 2 bases and the J segment 5 bases; nucleotides outside the gene matches: 8. The CDR3 spells CASSYGGGGGETQYF. As DNA, the CDR3 is TGTGCCAGCAGTTACGGCGGGGGTGGGGGTGAGACCCAGTACTTC.

The chain is built from TRBV18 and TRBJ1-5; D is perhaps TRBD1 (5 bases). The CDR3 totals 13 residues. CDR1 KGHSH and CDR2 LQKENI come from the germline V gene. With 9 bases removed from V and 2 bases from J, the gap between germline ends came to 11 bases. This chain's CDR3 is CASSGGRNQPQHF. In DNA, the CDR3 is TGTGCCAGTTCCGGGGGTCGCAATCAGCCCCAGCATTTT.

The chain combines TRBV20-1 with TRBJ2-5; D not resolved. Germline CDR1 is DFQATT and CDR2 is SNEGSKA (reference sequence). The ends were cut back, 5 bases at V and 6 bases at J, with 10 bases in the middle. CDR3 length equals 11 residues. This chain's CDR3 is CSASQVKTQYF. The DNA of the CDR3 is TGCAGTGCTTCGCAGGTTAAGACCCAGTACTTC.

The J gene is TRBJ1-4, the V gene TRBV30; the D is unclear. CDR1 GTSNPN and CDR2 SVGIG come from the germline V gene (reference sequence). CDR3 size: 15 residues. V lost 2 bases, J lost 5 bases, and 15 bases lay in between. The DNA for the CDR3 is TGTGCCTGGAGTATTCCCACAGTAATAAATGAAAAACTGTTTTTT. This sequence encodes CAWSIPTVINEKLFF.

The genes are TRBV6-5 and TRBJ1-2, with 9 nucleotides matching TRBD1. J lost 7 bases, V lost 6 bases, and 6 bases had no gene match. Germline CDR1 MNHEY, CDR2 SVGAGI. This CDR3 comprises 13 residues. Here the CDR3 reads CASRIQGAGGYTF. CDR3 sequence (DNA): TGTGCCAGCAGGATACAGGGGGCAGGTGGCTACACCTTC.

DNA for the CDR3: TGTGCCAGCAGCTTGGCCGAAATAGCAGATACGCAGTATTTT. The encoded protein is CASSLAEIADTQYF. The J gene is TRBJ2-3, the V gene TRBV5-4; D is undetermined. The CDR3 length is 14 residues. Trimming removed 0 bases at V and 4 bases at J, with 9 bases between. Looked up from germline, CDR1 is SGHNT and CDR2 is YYREEE (reference sequence).

There are a few counts of this clone. The V gene is TRBV9, the J gene TRBJ1-3; 11 nucleotides line up with TRBD1. This CDR3 has 14 residues. Trimming took 7 bases from V and 3 from J; bases not matched to a gene: 3. Germline values: CDR1 SGDLS, CDR2 YYNGEE. CDR3 sequence (DNA): TGTGCCAGCGGCGGGACAGGGGGTGGAAACACCATATATTTT. It yields the protein CASGGTGGGNTIYF. The whole variable domain, remainder taken from reference TRBV9 and TRBJ1-3, is DSGVTQTPKHLITATGQRVTLRCSPRSGDLSVYWYQQSLDQGLQFLIQYYNGEERAKGNILERFSAQQFPDLHSELNLSSLELGDSALYFCASGGTGGGNTIYFGEGSWLTVV.